This is a list of T cell receptor beta chains from one sample in a study of cytomegalovirus exposure and HLA in healthy donors. Repertoires were generated with immunoSEQ multiplex PCR, while TCRdb's copy carries only in-frame clones and drops some. The repertoire holds tens of thousands of clones, with roughly four fifths as singletons. Sequences were obtained from PBMCs. These receptors were taken from a woman in her twenties or thirties in good health and CMV-seropositive. The CDR3 runs from the conserved cysteine through the conserved F or W. A D gene is named only where the DNA matches it firmly. Not all rows give a size; the values are once, few, many and, for expanded clones, a class.

CDR3aa | CDR3nt | j_gene | abundance | v_gene | d_gene
CASSQDRGRGDTEAFF | TGCGCCAGCAGTCAAGACAGGGGGCGAGGGGACACTGAAGCTTTCTTT | TRBJ1-1 | - | TRBV23-1 | TRBD1
CASSLVESEKLFF | TGTGCCAGCAGCTTAGTGGAGAGTGAAAAACTGTTTTTT | TRBJ1-4 | few | TRBV11-2 | -
CASSFGGSGGETQYF | TGCGCCAGCAGCTTTGGCGGGAGTGGTGGTGAGACCCAGTACTTC | TRBJ2-5 | - | TRBV5-1 | TRBD2
CASSPGQLGQPQHF | TGTGCCAGCAGTCCCGGACAGCTTGGGCAGCCCCAGCATTTT | TRBJ1-5 | - | TRBV28 | -
CASRREGVGANVLTF | TGTGCCAGCAGAAGGGAGGGGGTTGGGGCCAACGTCCTGACTTTC | TRBJ2-6 | - | TRBV2 | -
CATSGRRDLNSPLHF | TGTGCCACCAGCGGAAGGAGGGATTTGAATTCACCCCTCCACTTT | TRBJ1-6 | once | TRBV15 | -
CASRGDLSYNEQFF | TGTGCCAGCAGGGGGGACTTATCTTACAATGAGCAGTTCTTC | TRBJ2-1 | - | TRBV6-1 | -
CASSSGTTTQYF | TGTGCCAGCAGTTCCGGGACTACGACCCAGTACTTC | TRBJ2-5 | - | TRBV14 | TRBD2
CASRAGTAVYNEQFF | TGTGCCAGCAGAGCCGGGACAGCTGTTTACAATGAGCAGTTCTTC | TRBJ2-1 | - | TRBV2 | TRBD1
CSVEDGTGTKAKTGELFF | TGCAGCGTTGAAGACGGGACAGGGACGAAAGCAAAGACCGGGGAGCTGTTTTTT | TRBJ2-2 | - | TRBV29-1 | TRBD1
CASSYTGSSYEQYF | TGTGCCAGCAGTTACACCGGGAGCTCCTACGAGCAGTACTTC | TRBJ2-7 | - | TRBV6-6 | -
CAWSTGRAGELFF | TGTGCCTGGAGTACCGGGAGGGCCGGGGAGCTGTTTTTT | TRBJ2-2 | once | TRBV30 | TRBD2
CAWSIGGSSEKLFF | TGTGCCTGGAGCATAGGGGGTAGTTCTGAAAAACTGTTTTTT | TRBJ1-4 | - | TRBV30 | -
CASSPQGQGVHEQYF | TGTGCCAGCTCACCACAAGGACAGGGAGTCCACGAGCAGTACTTC | TRBJ2-7 | once | TRBV18 | TRBD1
CASRLAGGFTDTQYF | TGTGCCAGCAGGCTAGCGGGAGGTTTTACAGATACGCAGTATTTT | TRBJ2-3 | once | TRBV13 | TRBD2
CASSYQRNTGELFF | TGTGCCAGCAGCTATCAGCGGAACACCGGGGAGCTGTTTTTT | TRBJ2-2 | - | TRBV4-2 | -
CASSIRQGWTEAFF | TGTGCCAGCAGCATTCGACAGGGTTGGACTGAAGCTTTCTTT | TRBJ1-1 | - | TRBV28 | TRBD1
CASGQGPSYEQYF | TGTGCCAGTGGACAGGGACCCTCCTACGAGCAGTACTTC | TRBJ2-7 | - | TRBV19 | TRBD1
CASSLDRVSYEQYF | TGTGCCAGCAGCTTAGATCGGGTCTCCTACGAGCAGTACTTC | TRBJ2-7 | once | TRBV7-9 | -
CASSDQGPKYYGYTF | TGTGCCAGCAGTGACCAGGGGCCGAAATACTATGGCTACACCTTC | TRBJ1-2 | - | TRBV6-6 | -
CASSLETSRLPLQYF | TGTGCCAGCAGCTTAGAAACTAGCCGGCTCCCGCTGCAGTACTTC | TRBJ2-7 | - | TRBV7-2 | -
CAISTQGGFTDTQYF | TGTGCCATCAGCACTCAGGGAGGCTTCACAGATACGCAGTATTTT | TRBJ2-3 | - | TRBV10-3 | -
CASSLLGSEKLFF | TGTGCCAGCAGTTTACTAGGGAGTGAAAAACTGTTTTTT | TRBJ1-4 | - | TRBV28 | -
CASSFRTGGYEQYF | TGTGCCAGCAGCTTCCGGACAGGGGGGTACGAGCAGTACTTC | TRBJ2-7 | few | TRBV7-8 | TRBD1
CASSADRTEAFF | TGTGCCAGCAGCGCGGACAGGACTGAAGCTTTCTTT | TRBJ1-1 | - | TRBV27 | TRBD1
CASSLGGRGEKLFF | TGTGCCAGCAGCCTTGGCGGGCGAGGTGAAAAACTGTTTTTT | TRBJ1-4 | - | TRBV6-1 | -
CSVVGQNTGELFF | TGCAGCGTTGTTGGCCAGAACACCGGGGAGCTGTTTTTT | TRBJ2-2 | - | TRBV29-1 | -
CASSQGLGQGNTEAFF | TGTGCCAGCAGCCAAGGTCTAGGCCAGGGAAACACTGAAGCTTTCTTT | TRBJ1-1 | - | TRBV4-2 | -
CSVVSRENGYTF | TGCAGCGTTGTTAGCAGGGAAAATGGCTACACCTTC | TRBJ1-2 | - | TRBV29-1 | -
CASSLAGQEDYGYTF | TGTGCCAGCAGTCTTGCTGGACAGGAAGACTATGGCTACACCTTC | TRBJ1-2 | - | TRBV28 | TRBD1
CASSLATFPNTGELFF | TGCGCCAGCAGCTTGGCCACATTCCCGAACACCGGGGAGCTGTTTTTT | TRBJ2-2 | - | TRBV5-1 | -
CASSSRYTSGRRETQYF | TGTGCCAGCAGCTCCCGATATACTAGCGGGAGGCGGGAGACCCAGTACTTC | TRBJ2-5 | few | TRBV11-2 | TRBD2
CASSLELGQVGEKLFF | TGTGCCAGCAGCTTAGAGTTGGGACAGGTTGGAGAAAAACTGTTTTTT | TRBJ1-4 | few | TRBV7-2 | TRBD1
CASSSGVWTEAFF | TGTGCCAGCAGCTCAGGGGTATGGACTGAAGCTTTCTTT | TRBJ1-1 | - | TRBV28 | -
CASSVGGPPEAFF | TGTGCCAGCAGTGTGGGTGGGCCACCTGAAGCTTTCTTT | TRBJ1-1 | - | TRBV6-1 | -
CAITRRTGTGDTQYF | TGTGCCATCACTCGTCGGACAGGGACAGGGGATACGCAGTATTTT | TRBJ2-3 | - | TRBV10-3 | TRBD1
CASSQERLDVGNTQYF | TGCGCCAGCAGCCAAGAAAGACTAGATGTGGGTAATACGCAGTATTTT | TRBJ2-3 | - | TRBV4-3 | -
CAWSRGMGARVEAFF | TGTGCCTGGAGTAGGGGAATGGGGGCGCGGGTCGAAGCTTTCTTT | TRBJ1-1 | - | TRBV30 | -
CASRAGGGELFF | TGCGCCAGCAGAGCAGGGGGCGGGGAGCTGTTTTTT | TRBJ2-2 | - | TRBV5-1 | TRBD1
CASSDSLLLTGGEYTEAFF | TGCGCCAGCAGTGACTCTCTACTCCTCACAGGGGGCGAGTACACTGAAGCTTTCTTT | TRBJ1-1 | - | TRBV4-1 | TRBD1
CASSLFGGEGYEQYF | TGTGCCAGCAGTTTATTTGGTGGGGAGGGCTACGAGCAGTACTTC | TRBJ2-7 | - | TRBV27 | TRBD2
CASSPGLAGGQETQYF | TGTGCCAGCAGCCCTGGACTAGCGGGGGGGCAAGAGACCCAGTACTTC | TRBJ2-5 | - | TRBV5-4 | TRBD2
CASSPSPQGNEQFF | TGTGCCAGCAGTCCCTCTCCACAGGGCAATGAGCAGTTCTTC | TRBJ2-1 | few | TRBV27 | -
CASSRDRASTDTQYF | TGTGCCAGCAGTCGAGACAGGGCTAGCACAGATACGCAGTATTTT | TRBJ2-3 | - | TRBV6-1 | TRBD1
CASSRDNEQFF | TGTGCCAGCAGCCGAGACAATGAGCAGTTCTTC | TRBJ2-1 | few | TRBV6-5 | -
CASSQVSTSGRSTQYF | TGCGCCAGCAGCCAAGTTTCGACTAGCGGGAGGTCCACGCAGTACTTC | TRBJ2-7 | - | TRBV4-1 | TRBD2
CASSSYRATNEKLFF | TGTGCCAGCAGCAGCTACAGGGCAACTAATGAAAAACTGTTTTTT | TRBJ1-4 | - | TRBV7-6 | -
CASSQLVSIDTQYF | TGCGCCAGCAGCCAACTAGTATCGATAGATACGCAGTATTTT | TRBJ2-3 | once | TRBV4-1 | -
CSVDFRLAGQETQYF | TGCAGCGTTGACTTTCGCTTAGCGGGACAAGAGACCCAGTACTTC | TRBJ2-5 | - | TRBV29-1 | TRBD2
CASSLQGYSNQPQHF | TGTGCCAGCAGCCTACAGGGGTATAGCAATCAGCCCCAGCATTTT | TRBJ1-5 | - | TRBV4-2 | TRBD1
CASSLARKNNQPQHF | TGTGCCAGCAGCTTAGCCAGGAAAAACAATCAGCCCCAGCATTTT | TRBJ1-5 | - | TRBV7-8 | -
CATSRDRGGTEAFF | TGTGCCACCAGCAGGGACAGGGGGGGAACTGAAGCTTTCTTT | TRBJ1-1 | - | TRBV15 | TRBD1
CATSRDYTGGGGETQYF | TGTGCCACCAGCAGAGACTACACAGGGGGCGGCGGAGAGACCCAGTACTTC | TRBJ2-5 | - | TRBV15 | TRBD1
CASSPPGQRYGYTF | TGTGCCAGCAGCCCGCCGGGACAGCGCTATGGCTACACCTTC | TRBJ1-2 | - | TRBV14 | TRBD1
CACRPRGTDTQYF | TGTGCCTGCAGGCCGAGGGGCACAGATACGCAGTATTTT | TRBJ2-3 | - | TRBV30 | -
CASSLNTGELFF | TGTGCCAGCAGCCTTAACACCGGGGAGCTGTTTTTT | TRBJ2-2 | - | TRBV7-8 | -
CASSLATSESYEQYF | TGCGCCAGCAGCTTGGCCACTAGCGAGAGCTACGAGCAGTACTTC | TRBJ2-7 | few | TRBV5-1 | TRBD2
CAISESVGAEGYTF | TGTGCCATCAGTGAGTCGGTGGGGGCGGAGGGCTACACCTTC | TRBJ1-2 | few | TRBV10-3 | -
CASRLGLAGVNEQFF | TGTGCCAGCAGACTAGGACTAGCGGGTGTCAATGAGCAGTTCTTC | TRBJ2-1 | - | TRBV6-5 | TRBD2